This entry describes one TCR beta chain. Its matching antigen is unknown. This CDR3 comprises 16 residues. CDR1 and CDR2 from the germline V gene are MDHEN and SYDVKM. The ends were cut back, 5 bases at V and 1 base at J, with 18 bases in the middle. This entry belongs to a study of siplizumab effects on memory and regulatory T cells. Findings and caveats of the study: Apparently key alloresponse contributors, naive T cells also seemed more diverse than memory cells. No assignable naive or memory phenotype existed for roughly 75-97% of proliferating CD4+ or CD8+ clones.

Clones were sequenced by immunoSEQ multiplex PCR, and TCRdb holds only the in-frame ones, with some missing. The data show about 40,000 clones, 89% seen once. The chain recombines TRBV28 with TRBJ2-7; D possibly corresponds to TRBD2 (5 bases). The source material was naive CD4+ T cells sorted from blood. The receptor comes from a human donor in good health. CDR3 sequence (DNA): TGTGCCAGCAGTGTCCCTGGACTCGCTCCTTCCTACGAGCAGTACTTC. Amino acids: CASSVPGLAPSYEQYF.